The sequence of this T cell receptor beta chain was determined in a study of T-cell reconstitution after alpha-beta-depleted transplantation in children. General study results and limits: Surviving thymic progenitors and recipient T cells were the source of high TCRbeta diversity at day 60 in some patients. Among T cells one year after transplant, newly produced cells accounted for most counts and diversity. By about two months after transplant, alpha-beta T cells reportedly arose from several hundred graft clones that had expanded.

This sample's TCRbeta library carried unique molecular identifier barcodes. TCRdb passed the PCR reads through MiXCR, listing each CDR3 protein once. The sample records about 870,000 distinct CDR3 sequences, under 20% being singletons. This clonotype was observed a few times. What it recognizes is unknown. This sample comprised PBMCs, mostly from graft donor cells, obtained 360 days after TCRalphabeta/CD19-depleted stem cell transplant. The clonotype was recovered from a male patient aged 10 to 17 who had a stem cell transplant for acute lymphoblastic leukemia, so the T cells may come from the graft donor.

Here the CDR3 DNA reads TGTGCCAGCAGTGACTTTAACTACGAGCAGTACTTC. Amino acid sequence: CASSDFNYEQYF. The chain links TRBV12-3 or TRBV12-4 to TRBJ2-7; D call uncertain. The CDR3 loop spans 12 amino acids. Trimming shortened V by 5 bases and J by 3 bases, and 8 bases separated the two germline ends.